The rows below give T cell receptor beta chains drawn from one sample of a study of patients and donors after allogeneic stem cell transplantation. TCRdb processed the RT-PCR reads anew with MiXCR; each CDR3 protein has one entry. The sample carries some 880,000 distinct CDR3 sequences, approximately 18% recorded once. Sequencing was performed on blood, either unsorted or a sorted T cell fraction (not recorded which). The source of these receptors is a human donor who was either an allogeneic HSCT recipient or a stem cell or donor lymphocyte infusion donor (not recorded which). It is not recorded whose cells these are; they may come from a transplant donor. Each CDR3 is given without its conserved first and last residue. Where a row states a size, it is once, few, many or the class of an expanded clone; other rows omit it.

V gene	clone size	J gene	CDR3 protein
TRBV19	NA	TRBJ2-7	ASSNRMDSYEQY
TRBV12-3/TRBV12-4	NA	TRBJ2-2	ASRAGGHTGELF
TRBV6-2/TRBV6-3	few	TRBJ1-5	ATSGTPKEPQH
TRBV20-1	NA	TRBJ2-5	SASGTGQETQY
TRBV6-2/TRBV6-3	few	TRBJ2-1	ASSYSKAYNEQF
TRBV7-9	NA	TRBJ2-1	ASSFLVLLENEQF
TRBV12-3/TRBV12-4	NA	TRBJ2-7	ASSLAAVAGSYEQY
TRBV7-2	few	TRBJ2-1	ASSMLPSGGAGVEQF
TRBV11-2	few	TRBJ2-7	ASSFGLNEQY
TRBV30	NA	TRBJ1-1	AWSVRGRQGDLNTEAF
TRBV4-2	NA	TRBJ1-4	ASRERTGGLNEKLF
TRBV3-1	NA	TRBJ2-1	ASSLLKGYNEQF
TRBV2	NA	TRBJ2-3	ASSEGDSSTDTQY
TRBV12-3/TRBV12-4	many	TRBJ2-5	ASSPQLAVRETQY
TRBV20-1	few	TRBJ2-1	SAGTSAYNEQF
TRBV2	NA	TRBJ2-2	ASSELASNTGELF
TRBV20-1	NA	TRBJ1-1	SARDYYQGGTEAF
TRBV5-1	few	TRBJ2-7	ASSLGTADEQY